This T cell receptor (beta chain) was documented in a study of T cell responses to AZD1222 COVID-19 vaccine. Germline lookup yields CDR1 SGHDT and CDR2 YYEEEE. This CDR3 has 14 amino acids. Trimming shortened V by 4 bases and J by 2 bases, and 11 bases separated the two germline ends. The method was immunoSEQ multiplex PCR; TCRdb's version includes in-frame clones alone and lacks a portion of them. This sample has 96,000 or so clones, with 75% to 90% found just once. Whole-study results and caveats: Clonal diversity was possibly underestimated, and white British individuals and females predominated among donors. Only a handful of AZD1222 recipients, roughly six in all, had baseline seropositivity. Spike-specific TCR breadth and depth went up after people got two AZD1222 doses.

This clone was picked up one time. The antigen is not known. The sample in question was peripheral blood, obtained on day 0 of AZD1222 vaccination. This sequence joins TRBV5-6 and TRBJ2-3; TRBD1 might be the D (6 bases). The clonotype originates from an adult in good health. CDR3 nucleotide sequence: TGTGCCAGCAGCAGGGGACACTACACAGATACGCAGTATTTT. It encodes CASSRGHYTDTQYF.